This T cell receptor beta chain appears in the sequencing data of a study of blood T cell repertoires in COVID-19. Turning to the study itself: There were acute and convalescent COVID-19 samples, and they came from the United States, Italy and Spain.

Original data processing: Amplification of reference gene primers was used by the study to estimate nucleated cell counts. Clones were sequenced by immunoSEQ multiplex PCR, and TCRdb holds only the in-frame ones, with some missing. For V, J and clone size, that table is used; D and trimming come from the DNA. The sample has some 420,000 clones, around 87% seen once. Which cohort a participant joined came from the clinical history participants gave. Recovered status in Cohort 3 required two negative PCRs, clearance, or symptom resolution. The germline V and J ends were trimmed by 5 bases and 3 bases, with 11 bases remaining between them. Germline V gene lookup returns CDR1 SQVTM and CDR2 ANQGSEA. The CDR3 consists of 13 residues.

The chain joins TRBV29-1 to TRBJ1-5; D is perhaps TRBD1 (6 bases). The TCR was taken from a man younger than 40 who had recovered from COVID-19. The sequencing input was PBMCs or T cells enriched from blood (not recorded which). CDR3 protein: CSVQGTLNQPQHF. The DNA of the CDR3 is TGCAGCGTTCAGGGGACCCTCAATCAGCCCCAGCATTTT.